The rows below give T cell receptor beta chains drawn from one sample of a study of blood T cells in healthy people across ages. Each CDR3 protein gets one entry after TCRdb re-called the 5' RACE reads with MiXCR. Of about 1.1 million distinct CDR3 sequences in the sample, more than 30% were seen once. The sample taken for sequencing was blood. These receptor sequences come from a man between 18 and 35 years old in good health. Both conserved end residues are part of each CDR3. The order of the fields is CDR3 DNA, CDR3 protein, J gene, D gene, clone size, V gene. The D gene is left open where the match is weak. Some rows have no size entry. The others give once, few or many, or a class for an expanded clone.

CDR3 DNA: TGTGCCAGCAGCTTAAGGACAGGGTGGGACTATGGCTACACCTTC; CDR3 protein: CASSLRTGWDYGYTF; J gene: TRBJ1-2; D gene: TRBD1; clone size: few; V gene: TRBV7-2
CDR3 DNA: TGCGCCAGCAGCTTGGGACAGGACTCCTACGAGCAGTACTTC; CDR3 protein: CASSLGQDSYEQYF; J gene: TRBJ2-7; D gene: -; clone size: many; V gene: TRBV5-1
CDR3 DNA: TGTGCCAGCAGCGAAGATTCTAGCGGGGGGGTCAATGAGCAGTTCTTC; CDR3 protein: CASSEDSSGGVNEQFF; J gene: TRBJ2-1; D gene: TRBD2; clone size: -; V gene: TRBV9
CDR3 DNA: TGCAGTGCTAGAGATAGGACAGGTTTCTCCTACAATGAGCAGTACTTC; CDR3 protein: CSARDRTGFSYNEQYF; J gene: TRBJ2-7; D gene: TRBD1; clone size: -; V gene: TRBV20-1
CDR3 DNA: TGCGCCAGCAGCCAAGATCTGGACGGGTTTAGGGACGGCTACACCTTC; CDR3 protein: CASSQDLDGFRDGYTF; J gene: TRBJ1-2; D gene: -; clone size: -; V gene: TRBV4-3
CDR3 DNA: TGTGCCAGCAGTGAATTTGGGGAAAATTCACCCCTCCACTTT; CDR3 protein: CASSEFGENSPLHF; J gene: TRBJ1-6; D gene: -; clone size: -; V gene: TRBV25-1
CDR3 DNA: TGTGCCAGCAGTTTCTCCAGTGACACCGGGGAGCTGTTTTTT; CDR3 protein: CASSFSSDTGELFF; J gene: TRBJ2-2; D gene: -; clone size: -; V gene: TRBV27
CDR3 DNA: TGCAGTGCTAATCCCACAGATACGCAGTATTTT; CDR3 protein: CSANPTDTQYF; J gene: TRBJ2-3; D gene: -; clone size: -; V gene: TRBV20-1
CDR3 DNA: TGTGCCAGCAGTGACTCGACAGGGGGGAAGACTGAAGCTTTCTTT; CDR3 protein: CASSDSTGGKTEAFF; J gene: TRBJ1-1; D gene: TRBD1; clone size: -; V gene: TRBV6-4
CDR3 DNA: TGTGCCAGCAGTCCGGGGACGGCGGGCGCCGGGGAGCTGTTTTTT; CDR3 protein: CASSPGTAGAGELFF; J gene: TRBJ2-2; D gene: -; clone size: -; V gene: TRBV12-3/TRBV12-4
CDR3 DNA: TGTGCCCCCGGGGACTGCCCAGATACGCAGTATTTT; CDR3 protein: CAPGDCPDTQYF; J gene: TRBJ2-3; D gene: -; clone size: few; V gene: TRBV14
CDR3 DNA: TGTGTCAGCAGTGGGAACAGGGGGCTCTTCTACGAGCAGTACTTC; CDR3 protein: CVSSGNRGLFYEQYF; J gene: TRBJ2-7; D gene: TRBD1; clone size: -; V gene: TRBV25-1
CDR3 DNA: TGCGCCAGCAGCTTGGGACTACGGGACAGCCGGTTGAACACTGAAGCTTTCTTT; CDR3 protein: CASSLGLRDSRLNTEAFF; J gene: TRBJ1-1; D gene: TRBD1; clone size: -; V gene: TRBV5-1
CDR3 DNA: TGTGCCAGCAGTAATACAGGGGAGGTAGAAAAACTGTTTTTT; CDR3 protein: CASSNTGEVEKLFF; J gene: TRBJ1-4; D gene: TRBD1; clone size: few; V gene: TRBV6-1
CDR3 DNA: TGTGCCAGCAGCGTAGCTGAAAGAAATTCACCCCTCCACTTT; CDR3 protein: CASSVAERNSPLHF; J gene: TRBJ1-6; D gene: -; clone size: -; V gene: TRBV9
CDR3 DNA: TGTGCCAGCAGTGCCTCGCCCGGGACAGGGGAAATAAGTGAAGCTTTCTTT; CDR3 protein: CASSASPGTGEISEAFF; J gene: TRBJ1-1; D gene: TRBD1; clone size: few; V gene: TRBV6-1
CDR3 DNA: TGCGCCAGCAGCCAAGATACCCCTTGGAATGAGCAGTTCTTC; CDR3 protein: CASSQDTPWNEQFF; J gene: TRBJ2-1; D gene: -; clone size: -; V gene: TRBV4-1
CDR3 DNA: TGTGCCAGCAGCCGAACGACAGGTAACAATGAGCAGTTCTTC; CDR3 protein: CASSRTTGNNEQFF; J gene: TRBJ2-1; D gene: -; clone size: -; V gene: TRBV11-2
CDR3 DNA: TGTGCCAGCAGCTTAGAGGGGACAGGGGAGAGCGGCACGAACACCGGGGAGCTGTTTTTT; CDR3 protein: CASSLEGTGESGTNTGELFF; J gene: TRBJ2-2; D gene: TRBD1; clone size: once; V gene: TRBV7-8
CDR3 DNA: TGTGCCTGGAAGTGGGAAGGGTGGGACACTGAAGCTTTCTTT; CDR3 protein: CAWKWEGWDTEAFF; J gene: TRBJ1-1; D gene: -; clone size: -; V gene: TRBV30
CDR3 DNA: TGTGCCAGCAGCTCTCATTCGACCGGAGGGGTCGGGTCACCCCTCCACTTT; CDR3 protein: CASSSHSTGGVGSPLHF; J gene: TRBJ1-6; D gene: -; clone size: -; V gene: TRBV7-9
CDR3 DNA: TGTGCCAGCAGGGCTTACACAGATACGCAGTATTTT; CDR3 protein: CASRAYTDTQYF; J gene: TRBJ2-3; D gene: -; clone size: many; V gene: TRBV27
CDR3 DNA: TGTGCCAGCAGCCAGCGTACTAGCGGGCGGTCTAGCTCCTACAATGAGCAGTTCTTC; CDR3 protein: CASSQRTSGRSSSYNEQFF; J gene: TRBJ2-1; D gene: TRBD2; clone size: -; V gene: TRBV3-1
CDR3 DNA: TGCGCCAGCAGCTCTGTCAGACAGGGGGCTGGATACGAGCAGTACTTC; CDR3 protein: CASSSVRQGAGYEQYF; J gene: TRBJ2-7; D gene: TRBD1; clone size: few; V gene: TRBV5-1
CDR3 DNA: TGTGCCAGCAGCCACGAGGGTGAGGGTACTGAAGCTTTCTTT; CDR3 protein: CASSHEGEGTEAFF; J gene: TRBJ1-1; D gene: -; clone size: -; V gene: TRBV4-2
CDR3 DNA: TGTGCCAGCAGCCAAGAGCAAGCGGGGGGGGCTGGTGAGCAGTTCTTC; CDR3 protein: CASSQEQAGGAGEQFF; J gene: TRBJ2-1; D gene: TRBD2; clone size: -; V gene: TRBV4-2
CDR3 DNA: TGTGCCAGCTCACCAACAGGGCACTACGACGCTATGGGCAATGAGCAGTTCTTC; CDR3 protein: CASSPTGHYDAMGNEQFF; J gene: TRBJ2-1; D gene: -; clone size: few; V gene: TRBV18
CDR3 DNA: TGTGCCAGCAGTTACTCGAGAGAAGACCAGGGGAGGAATGAGCAGTTCTTC; CDR3 protein: CASSYSREDQGRNEQFF; J gene: TRBJ2-1; D gene: -; clone size: -; V gene: TRBV6-6
CDR3 DNA: TGTGCCAGCAGCAAACTTGGGCAGTACTTC; CDR3 protein: CASSKLGQYF; J gene: TRBJ2-7; D gene: -; clone size: -; V gene: TRBV21-1
CDR3 DNA: TGTGCCAGCAGTTCGGACAGGGAGGTTTACAATGAGCAGTTCTTC; CDR3 protein: CASSSDREVYNEQFF; J gene: TRBJ2-1; D gene: TRBD1; clone size: many; V gene: TRBV6-6
CDR3 DNA: TGCGCCAGCAGCTCCGGACCGGGATCCTACGAGCAGTACTTC; CDR3 protein: CASSSGPGSYEQYF; J gene: TRBJ2-7; D gene: -; clone size: -; V gene: TRBV5-1
CDR3 DNA: TGTGCCAGCAGCCAAGAATCGGGTTATGGGACCCAGTACTTC; CDR3 protein: CASSQESGYGTQYF; J gene: TRBJ2-5; D gene: -; clone size: -; V gene: TRBV3-1
CDR3 DNA: TGTGCCAGCAGTTTAGGGTTACTAGCGGGCTACACTGATTTTAGCGCAGACACGCAGTATTTT; CDR3 protein: CASSLGLLAGYTDFSADTQYF; J gene: TRBJ2-3; D gene: TRBD2; clone size: -; V gene: TRBV12-3/TRBV12-4
CDR3 DNA: TGTGCTAGTGAGGCAGGGCGCAATGAGCAGTACTTC; CDR3 protein: CASEAGRNEQYF; J gene: TRBJ2-4; D gene: -; clone size: few; V gene: TRBV12-5
CDR3 DNA: TGTGCCAGCAGCCAAGGTTACGCACGCACAGATACGCAGTATTTT; CDR3 protein: CASSQGYARTDTQYF; J gene: TRBJ2-3; D gene: -; clone size: once; V gene: TRBV3-1
CDR3 DNA: TGCAGTGCCGAACAAGCGGGGGCCGATAGCGCAGATACGCAGTATTTT; CDR3 protein: CSAEQAGADSADTQYF; J gene: TRBJ2-3; D gene: TRBD2; clone size: -; V gene: TRBV20-1
CDR3 DNA: TGCAGTGGCCTAATGTCAGGGTACACCGGGGAGCTGTTTTTT; CDR3 protein: CSGLMSGYTGELFF; J gene: TRBJ2-2; D gene: -; clone size: few; V gene: TRBV20-1
CDR3 DNA: TGTGCCAGCATACCGAAGGGGGCTGCTAACTATGGCTACACCTTC; CDR3 protein: CASIPKGAANYGYTF; J gene: TRBJ1-2; D gene: TRBD1; clone size: -; V gene: TRBV6-5
CDR3 DNA: TGCAGTGCTAGAGCCCCGGGACAGTGCGTAGACATTCAGTACTTC; CDR3 protein: CSARAPGQCVDIQYF; J gene: TRBJ2-4; D gene: TRBD1; clone size: -; V gene: TRBV20-1
CDR3 DNA: TGTGCCAGCATTAGAAGGCCGAGCGTTGACAATGAGCAGTACTTC; CDR3 protein: CASIRRPSVDNEQYF; J gene: TRBJ2-5; D gene: -; clone size: few; V gene: TRBV7-2
CDR3 DNA: TGTGCCAGCAGTTTAGGGACAGGGGTTCCGACAGATACGCAGTATTTT; CDR3 protein: CASSLGTGVPTDTQYF; J gene: TRBJ2-3; D gene: TRBD1; clone size: -; V gene: TRBV28
CDR3 DNA: TGCAGTGCTAGGGACAGGGGTAGAGGCTACACCTTC; CDR3 protein: CSARDRGRGYTF; J gene: TRBJ1-2; D gene: TRBD1; clone size: many; V gene: TRBV20-1
CDR3 DNA: TGTGCCAGCAGCCCGGGACTAGCGATCTACGAGCAGTACTTC; CDR3 protein: CASSPGLAIYEQYF; J gene: TRBJ2-7; D gene: TRBD2; clone size: -; V gene: TRBV3-1
CDR3 DNA: TGCAGCGTTGTCGCAGATATCTATGGCTACACCTTC; CDR3 protein: CSVVADIYGYTF; J gene: TRBJ1-2; D gene: -; clone size: -; V gene: TRBV29-1
CDR3 DNA: TGTGCCAGCAGCGTAGGCAGTAGCTCGGTAGAGACCCAGTACTTC; CDR3 protein: CASSVGSSSVETQYF; J gene: TRBJ2-5; D gene: -; clone size: -; V gene: TRBV9
CDR3 DNA: TGCGCCAGCAGCATCCCGGGACAGGGCGCCTACGAGCAGTACTTC; CDR3 protein: CASSIPGQGAYEQYF; J gene: TRBJ2-7; D gene: TRBD1; clone size: -; V gene: TRBV5-1
CDR3 DNA: TGTGCCACCAGCTGGGACGTCCAGAACAATGAGCAGTTCTTC; CDR3 protein: CATSWDVQNNEQFF; J gene: TRBJ2-1; D gene: -; clone size: -; V gene: TRBV2
CDR3 DNA: TGCGCCAGCAGCTTGATGGGACAGACTAGCGAGACCCAGTACTTC; CDR3 protein: CASSLMGQTSETQYF; J gene: TRBJ2-5; D gene: -; clone size: many; V gene: TRBV5-1
CDR3 DNA: TGTGCCATTCGGGGCAGAAGGGAGGGGACTAACGATGGCTACACCTTC; CDR3 protein: CAIRGRREGTNDGYTF; J gene: TRBJ1-2; D gene: -; clone size: -; V gene: TRBV12-3/TRBV12-4
CDR3 DNA: TGCGCCAGCAGCCAAGATCGAAGCACGGCCTCCTACAATGAGCAGTTCTTC; CDR3 protein: CASSQDRSTASYNEQFF; J gene: TRBJ2-1; D gene: -; clone size: -; V gene: TRBV4-3
CDR3 DNA: TGTGCCAGCAGCTTGGCAGGGCTTGGAGAGCAGTACTTC; CDR3 protein: CASSLAGLGEQYF; J gene: TRBJ2-7; D gene: -; clone size: few; V gene: TRBV5-6
CDR3 DNA: TGTGCCAGCAGCCATGGGGGTAGAAATGAAAAACTGTTTTTT; CDR3 protein: CASSHGGRNEKLFF; J gene: TRBJ1-4; D gene: -; clone size: -; V gene: TRBV3-1
CDR3 DNA: TGTGCCAGCAGCTCACGGGCGGGACTCACAGATACGCAGTATTTT; CDR3 protein: CASSSRAGLTDTQYF; J gene: TRBJ2-3; D gene: -; clone size: few; V gene: TRBV9